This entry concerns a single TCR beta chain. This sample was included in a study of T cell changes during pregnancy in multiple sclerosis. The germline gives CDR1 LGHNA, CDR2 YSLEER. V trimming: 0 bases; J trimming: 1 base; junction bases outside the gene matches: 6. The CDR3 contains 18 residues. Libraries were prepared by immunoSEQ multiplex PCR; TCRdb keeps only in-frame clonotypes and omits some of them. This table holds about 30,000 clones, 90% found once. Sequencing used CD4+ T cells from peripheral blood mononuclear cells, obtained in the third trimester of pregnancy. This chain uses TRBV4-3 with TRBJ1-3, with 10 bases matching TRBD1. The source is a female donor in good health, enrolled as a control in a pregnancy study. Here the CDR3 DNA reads TGCGCCAGCAGCCAAGATTTTGAGGGACAGGGGTCTGGAAACACCATATATTTT. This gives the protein CASSQDFEGQGSGNTIYF.